This T cell receptor beta chain emerged from a study of molecular identifiers for immune sequencing clone quantification (dated by TCRdb to the late 2010s). Context from the whole study: In a replicate experiment, RNA from roughly 18,000 or 92,000 naive CD8 T cells was split into five aliquots, four of which were sequenced. CD8 T cells were used in a methods study to benchmark molecular-identifier clustering-based TCR repertoire sequencing (MIDCIRS) and TCR RNA copy counting. What the research found in general, with its limitations: The naive libraries included spiked-in Jurkat TCR RNA (10 copies' worth), and this Jurkat TCR RNA is not part of the donor repertoire. Highly expanded clone sizes could be underestimated because identical TCR molecules may share a barcode. Without barcode sub-clustering, chimeric consensus sequences inflated TCR diversity; chimeras reached as high as 47%. Spiked-in Jurkat TCR RNA equal to a single cell's worth was reported to be detectable even within one million naive CD8 T cells. Modeling gave 3 to 3.5 recovered TCR RNA copies per cell versus around 10 by digital PCR, implying about 30% capture efficiency. In CMV-specific effector cells, clones with more than 20 RNA copies contained over 97% of molecules, whereas in naive cells such clones contained under 1% of molecules.

Libraries of naive CD8 T cells were built from anywhere between about 19,000 and 1,000,000 sorted cells, with 10%, 30% or 50% of the purified RNA used. Naive CD8 T cells, defined as CD8+CD4-CCR7+CD45RA+, were FACS-sorted into RLT Plus buffer on a BD FACSAria II. To test detection sensitivity, Jurkat RNA equivalent to roughly eleven TCR copies was spiked into samples of about 19,000-1,000,000 naive CD8 T cells. Enrichment of CD8 T cells was done with RosetteSep CD8+ T Cell Enrichment Cocktail plus Ficoll-Paque, and ACK red cell lysis came afterward. Library preparation used PCR. Sequencing took place on an Illumina HiSeq 4000. Preparation of bulk TCR libraries followed a previously described approach, with the TCR primers listed in Table S5. Purification of total RNA was performed with the Qiagen AllPrep DNA/RNA kit. Reads from multiple sequencing runs of the same library were pooled before analysis. The paper's data handling went like this. Reads were retained only if an exact TCR constant sequence was present, and the retained reads were trimmed to 150 nt and grouped according to their 12-nt molecular barcodes. Within each barcode group, reads were sub-clustered at a 15% Levenshtein threshold, and quality-weighted consensus sequences were built per RNA molecule. Non-functional sequences were excluded, and lower-count sequences lying one edit away from another sequence were also excluded. On the basis of fitting two negative binomial distributions, barcode sub-clusters with fewer than 20% of the maximum read count were discarded. Using fastp at Q25 and MiXCR, TCRdb reprocessed the public reads and kept productive beta chains. CDR3 protein sequences are deduplicated, and each keeps its most common genes and DNA. These V and J calls originate from TCRdb's pipeline instead of the authors' own analysis. The sample table lists 90,000 or so distinct CDR3 sequences, approximately 22% of them with a count of one. Of the sample, approximately 0.99% is held by the ten largest clones.

Ends trimmed: V by 0 bases, J by 5 bases; bases unmatched to a gene: 5. From its cysteine to its phenylalanine, the CDR3 spans 15 amino acids. Just CDR3 DNA is preserved here, 45 bases in frame from base 1. According to the germline V gene, CDR1 reads SGDLS and CDR2 reads YYNGEE. As to this clonotype: What antigen it recognizes has not been identified. Within one base of it there is no much larger clone, and no base qualities were kept.

The sequenced material came from naive CD8+ T cells from blood, with Jurkat cell RNA spiked in. Reading the label with the study, this specimen's cell subset or site is: FACS-sorted CD8+CD4-CCR7+CD45RA+ naive T cells. Recombination linked TRBV9 to TRBJ1-2; 9 junctional bases match TRBD1. The sequence derives from a human donor in good health. Some libraries in this study had Jurkat cell RNA spiked in. At the DNA level, the sequence is TGTGCCAGCAGCGTAGAACAGGGGGCTAGTTATGGCTACACCTTC. The translation is CASSVEQGASYGYTF.